What follows describes a single TCR beta chain. Its antigen is undetermined. A multiplex PCR was run with 60 Vbeta primers and 13 Jbeta primers. Clones were read by immunoSEQ multiplex PCR, and TCRdb kept only the in-frame ones, dropping some. Of some 98,000 clones listed, roughly 81% are singletons. CDR1 is SGHRS and CDR2 is YFSETQ in the germline V gene. This CDR3 contains 15 residues. The V and J ends lost 0 bases and 4 bases respectively, with 13 bases between them. The data were taken from a study of cytomegalovirus exposure and HLA in healthy donors. Study background: Clustering assigned approximately 79% of the roughly 400 genotyped donors to the Caucasian-associated ancestry cluster. Study-wide results and caveats: Trimming of TCR beta V- and J-genes showed a link, identified in a later analysis, to a missense DCLRE1C variant. Later analysis identified 15,000 to 20,000 TCR beta sequences associated with HLA alleles, using a false discovery rate threshold of 0.05.

Though probably carrying unrecorded immune exposures, donors were nominally healthy at sampling. The sequencing sample was made of PBMCs. V is TRBV5-1 and J is TRBJ1-1, with D perhaps matching TRBD1 (5 bases). This TCR was sampled from a man in his forties or fifties in good health and CMV-seronegative. The CDR3 bases are TGCGCCAGCAGCTTGGGATGGACCGGGGGCACTGAAGCTTTCTTT. This encodes CASSLGWTGGTEAFF.